Here is one T cell receptor (beta chain) with its context. Its antigen remains unidentified. This sample was taken from a study of cytomegalovirus exposure and HLA in healthy donors. Overall study findings and caveats: V segments that were indistinguishable, TRBV6-2 and TRBV6-3 among them, were omitted from analysis. When presence/absence was analysed, sequencing depth was taken to be roughly uniform across donors. The authors reported that TCR beta sequences could predict HLA-A and HLA-B alleles. These predictions were accurate for most subjects in the first cohort.

The CDR3 covers 10 residues. Trimming left V 7 bases short and J 6 bases short, with 9 bases between. Germline CDR1 reads SQVTM; CDR2 reads ANQGSEA. The PCR had 60 Vbeta and 13 Jbeta primers. Assay: immunoSEQ multiplex PCR; the TCRdb copy retains only in-frame clones and omits some. Of around 280,000 clones detected, around nine tenths appear once; the ten largest clones hold approximately 2%. J is TRBJ1-2 and V is TRBV29-1; D might be TRBD1 (5 bases). This TCR was recovered from a woman between 18 and 29 years old in good health and CMV-seronegative. Material for sequencing was PBMCs. The CDR3 region is CSARGDGYTF. The CDR3 region has the DNA TGCAGCGCCCGGGGGGATGGCTACACCTTC.